This T cell receptor (beta chain) comes out of a study of shared T cell receptors in the human thymus. TCRdb keeps only in-frame clones here, not all; method: immunoSEQ multiplex PCR. The data hold hundreds of thousands of clones, with more than 75% observed a single time. V lost 0 bases to trimming and J lost 9 bases; unmatched junction nucleotides: 10. Looked up from germline, CDR1 is MNHEY and CDR2 is SVGAGI. The CDR3 consists of 16 residues. In addition, the sample was reused for a study of human thymus T cells. That work states: Corrective cardiac operations yielded the resected thymus tissue.

The source material was thymocytes. The gene calls are TRBV6-5 and TRBJ2-1; TRBD2 matches 8 bases. The source of this sequence is a boy younger than two with a congenital heart defect. The CDR3: CASSYSGTRCCGEQFF. The CDR3, as DNA: TGTGCCAGCAGTTACTCCGGGACTAGGTGTTGCGGTGAGCAGTTCTTC.